This TCR beta chain was identified during a study of regulatory T cells in long-lasting Graves disease (dated by TCRdb to the early 2020s). Some background on the complete study: In the newly diagnosed Graves' disease group, patients had been taking antithyroid drugs for less than 3 months. The study took place in China and was registered as a clinical trial. This study used TCR sequencing and RNA sequencing of peripheral blood to compare persistent Graves' disease patients against newly diagnosed Graves' disease patients. TCR sequencing covered around 13 persistent and 20 or so newly diagnosed Graves' disease patients, around 33 samples in total. Study-wide findings and limitations: The study examined only peripheral blood because the primary lesion, thyroid tissue, could not be accessed. Persistent disease showed preferential use of TRBV28, TRBJ1-2 and TRBJ2-5, whereas newly diagnosed disease favored TRBV20-1 and TRBJ2-1. As a limitation, the authors acknowledged that the small sample size may reduce accuracy. Compared with newly diagnosed patients, patients with persistent Graves' disease had lower TCR Shannon entropy and fewer highly expanded clones, which suggests clonal expansion. Sequencing and analysis were restricted to the TCR beta chain. A larger number of public clonotypes was shared among persistent patients (approximately 3,000) than among newly diagnosed patients (about 990).

This clonotype occurred many times. It has no known antigen specificity. No quality values exist for individual bases; no much larger clone is one base distant. The sample's time point, from its label and the paper: newly diagnosed GD, antithyroid drugs for less than 3 months. RNA was extracted from PBMCs in TRIzol for both TCR sequencing and RNA sequencing. Graves' disease was diagnosed according to American Thyroid Association guidelines. Patients were recruited from an endocrinology department in Xi'an, China. Each patient gave 7.5 to 10 milliliters of peripheral blood, collected in an EDTA anticoagulant tube. Ficoll Paque Plus density gradient separation was used to isolate PBMCs, and no further T cell sorting was performed. An Agilent 2100 Bioanalyzer and agarose gel were used to check RNA quality, while a NanoDrop 2000 measured RNA concentration. Spanning cysteine to phenylalanine, the CDR3 consists of 15 amino acids. Only the CDR3 DNA is retained, 45 bases long and in frame from the first base. The germline V gene gives CDR1 as SNHLY and CDR2 as FYNNEI. V is reduced by 2 bases and J by 3 bases, leaving a spacing of 13 bases between them.

Library generation was performed with multiplex PCR. Sequencing was carried out with an Illumina HiSeq 4000. CDR3 regions were amplified by Arm-PCR with iRepertoire HTBI primers to construct TCR beta libraries. Before sequencing, the PCR products went through gel purification. The study's own analysis went as follows. A total of some 65 TRBV and 14 TRBJ segments were identified across samples and were used for gene usage analysis of CDR3 amino acid clonotypes. COPE and FqMerger were used to merge filtered high-quality paired reads into contigs. BLAST was used to align contigs to the IMGT TRBV, TRBD and TRBJ reference genes, and CDR3 was defined following IMGT. Any clonotype with a frequency above 0.1% was classified as a highly expanded clone. Shannon entropy served as the measure of repertoire diversity, while the Gini coefficient captured V-J evenness. Clonotypes shared by more than one individual were considered public. The public sequencing data were trimmed at Q25 with fastp and processed into clonotypes with MiXCR by TCRdb, which kept only in-frame beta chains. Rows are combined by CDR3 protein, so each entry shows the most common genes and DNA. For this entry, the V and J calls and clone size follow TCRdb and not the study's own pipeline. Counted in this sample were 580,000 or so distinct CDR3 sequences; roughly a sixth of them appeared once. The top ten constitute around 12% of the sample.

The same data also contributed to another study, on T cells in Graves' hyperthyroidism and ophthalmopathy. As the second study states: Stable Graves' hyperthyroidism was defined as no progression to ophthalmopathy during 18 months of follow-up. Hyperthyroidism patients were aged 18 to 65 years and newly diagnosed, with disease duration of less than 2 months. The study excluded patients with uncontrolled infections, other autoimmune diseases, pregnancy or lactation. Diagnoses relied on clinical symptoms, serum thyroxine and TRAb, thyroid ultrasound and orbital computed tomography. The first round of RT-PCR for the TCR CDR3 was performed with the HTBI primer set and the Qiagen OneStep RT-PCR kit. Most expanded thyroid clonotypes (frequency above 0.001) were also detected in blood, a finding suggesting that blood repertoires may reflect thyroid immune responses. In cross-validation, a model built on a 13 V-J signature told ophthalmopathy apart from stable hyperthyroidism with approximately 90% sensitivity and approximately 81% specificity, and in testing the same model reached 80%/75%. In validation, the model predicted progression to ophthalmopathy with around 71% sensitivity and roughly 72% specificity, a median of 6.5 months before onset. A discovery cohort of fewer than 110 patients, 43 with Graves' ophthalmopathy and over 55 with stable Graves' hyperthyroidism, was used to find distinguishing TCR V-J signatures. Whether ophthalmopathy could be predicted prospectively was tested in an independent validation cohort made up of about 20 hyperthyroidism patients plus 17 patients who later progressed to ophthalmopathy. The roughly 94 discovery patients were randomly split 7:3 into training and test sets. Thyroid tissue and blood T-cell repertoires from roughly 6 Graves' hyperthyroidism patients were also compared in the study. Once sampling was done, hyperthyroidism patients were given methimazole at a starting dose of 30 mg daily, whereas ophthalmopathy patients were given high-dose intravenous methylprednisolone. The libraries were constructed in a second round of multiplex PCR and then size-selected and purified. Paired-end sequencing of the libraries was performed with 100 bp reads on an Illumina HiSeq2000. SOAPnuke was used to process the raw data, throwing out any read that contained adapters or uncalled bases, had a mean Phred below 15, or lacked an exact constant-primer or identifier match. COPE v1.2.5 was used to merge the high-quality paired reads, and each unique nucleotide sequence was defined as a clonotype. MiTCR v1.1 was used to align the clonotypes against IMGT TRBV, TRBD and TRBJ reference segments. The analysis included only V-J combinations with a frequency above 0.0001, which together covered more than 98% of the repertoires. The TCS score was defined as F50 (clonal expansion) divided by E x V (chaos), with BLOSUM62-based TCRdist calculated between CDR3 peptides within each V-J. Welch's t-statistics and random forest reduced roughly 540 V-J features to roughly 13, which were used in a naive Bayes classifier (R e1071). No statistical method was used to fix the sample size in advance, and group allocation was not hidden from the investigators. The paper describes TCR Vbeta CDR3 sequencing of 135 peripheral blood samples, made up of fewer than 50 ophthalmopathy patients, roughly 80 hyperthyroidism patients and approximately 17 progressor patients.

The starting material was peripheral blood mononuclear cells (PBMCs), obtained at new diagnosis, from a patient treated with antithyroid drugs. The sequence links TRBV2 to TRBJ1-1, and TRBD1 may be the D gene, going by 5 matching bases. The source is a young man with Graves disease. Donor details come from another sample of the same person, matched by shared clones. The DNA sequence reads TGTGCCAGCAGTGAACTTGGCAGGGCCCACACTGAAGCTTTCTTT. This encodes CASSELGRAHTEAFF.